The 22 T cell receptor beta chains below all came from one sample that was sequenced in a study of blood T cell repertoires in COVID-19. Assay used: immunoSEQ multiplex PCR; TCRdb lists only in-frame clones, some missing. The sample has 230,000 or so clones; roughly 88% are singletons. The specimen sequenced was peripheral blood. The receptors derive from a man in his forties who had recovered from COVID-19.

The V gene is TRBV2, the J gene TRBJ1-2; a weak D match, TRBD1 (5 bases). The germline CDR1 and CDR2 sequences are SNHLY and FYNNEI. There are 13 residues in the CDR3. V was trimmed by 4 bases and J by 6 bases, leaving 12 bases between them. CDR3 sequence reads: CASSVSGFDGYTF. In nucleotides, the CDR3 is TGTGCCAGCAGTGTTTCAGGGTTCGATGGCTACACCTTC. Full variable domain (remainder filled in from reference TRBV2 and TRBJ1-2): EPEVTQTPSHQVTQMGQEVILRCVPISNHLYFYWYRQILGQKVEFLVSFYNNEISEKSEIFDDQFSVERPDGSNFTLKIRSTKLEDSAMYFCASSVSGFDGYTFGSGTRLTVV.

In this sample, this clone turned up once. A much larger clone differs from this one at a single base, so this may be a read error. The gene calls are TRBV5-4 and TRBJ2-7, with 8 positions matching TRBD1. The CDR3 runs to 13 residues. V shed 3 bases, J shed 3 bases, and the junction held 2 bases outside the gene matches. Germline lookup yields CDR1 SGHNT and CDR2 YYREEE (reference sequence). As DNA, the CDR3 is TGTGCCAGCAGCTCGGGACAGGACTACGAGCAGTACTTC. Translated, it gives CASSSGQDYEQYF.

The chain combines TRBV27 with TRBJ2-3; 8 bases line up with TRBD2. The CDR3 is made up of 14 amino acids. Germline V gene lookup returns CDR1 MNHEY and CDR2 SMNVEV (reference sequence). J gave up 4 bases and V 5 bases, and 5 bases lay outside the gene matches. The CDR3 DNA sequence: TGTGCCAGCAGTCGGGGGGGCGAAGCAGATACGCAGTATTTT. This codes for CASSRGGEADTQYF.

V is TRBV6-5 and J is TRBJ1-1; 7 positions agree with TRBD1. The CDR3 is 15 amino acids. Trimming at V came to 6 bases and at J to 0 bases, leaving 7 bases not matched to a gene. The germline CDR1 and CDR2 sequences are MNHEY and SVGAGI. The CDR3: CASRTEDRLNTEAFF. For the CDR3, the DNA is TGTGCCAGCAGAACCGAGGACAGGCTGAACACTGAAGCTTTCTTT.

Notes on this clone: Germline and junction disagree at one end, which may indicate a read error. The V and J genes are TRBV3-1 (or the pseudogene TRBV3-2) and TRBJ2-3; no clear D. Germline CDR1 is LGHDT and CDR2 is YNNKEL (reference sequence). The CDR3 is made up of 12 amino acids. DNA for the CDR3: TGTGCCAGCAGCAAAGATAGAGATACGCAGTATTTT. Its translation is CASSKDRDTQYF.

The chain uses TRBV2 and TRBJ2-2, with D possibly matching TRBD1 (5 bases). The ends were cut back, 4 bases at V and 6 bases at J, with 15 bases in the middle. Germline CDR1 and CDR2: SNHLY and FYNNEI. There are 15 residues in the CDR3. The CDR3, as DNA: TGTGCCAGCAGTGGGCAGGGTGTTCACTCCGGGGAGCTGTTTTTT. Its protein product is CASSGQGVHSGELFF.

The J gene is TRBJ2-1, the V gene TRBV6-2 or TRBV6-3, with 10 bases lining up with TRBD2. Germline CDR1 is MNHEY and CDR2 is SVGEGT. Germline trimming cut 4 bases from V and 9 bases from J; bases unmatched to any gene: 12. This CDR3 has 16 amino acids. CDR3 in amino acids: CASSSLLAGVTSEQFF. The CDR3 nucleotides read TGTGCCAGCAGTTCTCTTCTAGCGGGAGTTACGAGTGAGCAGTTCTTC.

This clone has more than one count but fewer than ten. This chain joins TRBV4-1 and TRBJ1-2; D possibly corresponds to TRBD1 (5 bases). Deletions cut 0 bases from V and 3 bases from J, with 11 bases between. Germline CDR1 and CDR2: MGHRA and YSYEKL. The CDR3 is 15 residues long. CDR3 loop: CASSQDLTGYYGYTF. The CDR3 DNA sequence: TGCGCCAGCAGCCAAGATCTCACAGGATACTATGGCTACACCTTC.

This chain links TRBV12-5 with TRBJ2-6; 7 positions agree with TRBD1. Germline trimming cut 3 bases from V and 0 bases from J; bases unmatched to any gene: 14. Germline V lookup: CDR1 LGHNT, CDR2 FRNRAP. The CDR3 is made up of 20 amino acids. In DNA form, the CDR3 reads TGTGCTAGTGGTTTTGTGCTACTCCGGGACAGTAGCTCTGGGGCCAACGTCCTGACTTTC. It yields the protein CASGFVLLRDSSSGANVLTF.

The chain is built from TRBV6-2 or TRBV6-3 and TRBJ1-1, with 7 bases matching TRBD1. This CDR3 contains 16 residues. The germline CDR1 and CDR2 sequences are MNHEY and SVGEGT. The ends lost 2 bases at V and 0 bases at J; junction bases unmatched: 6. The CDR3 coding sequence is TGTGCCAGCAGTTACGGACAGGCGGTAATGAACACTGAAGCTTTCTTT. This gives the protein CASSYGQAVMNTEAFF.

For the CDR3, the DNA is TGCGCCAGCAGCGTGGGACAGGGTCGAGTGGATACTGAAGCTTTCTTT. Its translation is CASSVGQGRVDTEAFF. V usage is TRBV5-1 and J usage is TRBJ1-1, with 9 bases fitting TRBD1. This CDR3 contains 16 residues. Germline V gene sequence: CDR1 SGHRS, CDR2 YFSETQ. Losses at the gene ends were 4 bases for V and 5 bases for J; bases not matched to a gene: 12.

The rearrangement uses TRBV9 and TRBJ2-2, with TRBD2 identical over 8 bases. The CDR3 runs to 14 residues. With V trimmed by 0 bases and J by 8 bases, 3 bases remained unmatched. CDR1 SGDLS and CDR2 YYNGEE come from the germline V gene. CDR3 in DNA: TGTGCCAGCAGCGTAGACCCGGGAGGGGGGGAGCTGTTTTTT. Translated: CASSVDPGGGELFF. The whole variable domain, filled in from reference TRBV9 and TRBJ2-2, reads DSGVTQTPKHLITATGQRVTLRCSPRSGDLSVYWYQQSLDQGLQFLIQYYNGEERAKGNILERFSAQQFPDLHSELNLSSLELGDSALYFCASSVDPGGGELFFGEGSRLTVL.

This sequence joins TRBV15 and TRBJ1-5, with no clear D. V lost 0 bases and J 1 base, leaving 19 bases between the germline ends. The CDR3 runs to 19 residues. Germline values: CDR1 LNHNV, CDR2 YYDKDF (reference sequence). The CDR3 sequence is CATSRESFRVRRSNQPQHF. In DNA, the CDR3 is TGTGCCACCAGCAGAGAGTCGTTTCGGGTCCGACGAAGCAATCAGCCCCAGCATTTT.

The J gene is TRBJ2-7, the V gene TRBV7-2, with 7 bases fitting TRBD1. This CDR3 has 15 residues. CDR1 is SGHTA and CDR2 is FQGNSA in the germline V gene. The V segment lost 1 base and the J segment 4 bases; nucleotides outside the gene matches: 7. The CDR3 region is CASSLVGQGEYEQYF. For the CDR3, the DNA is TGTGCCAGCAGCTTAGTCGGCCAGGGGGAGTACGAGCAGTACTTC.

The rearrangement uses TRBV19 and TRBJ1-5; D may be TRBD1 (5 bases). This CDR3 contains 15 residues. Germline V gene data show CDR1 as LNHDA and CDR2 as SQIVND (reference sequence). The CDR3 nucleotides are TGTGCGGTTAGTTGGGGCAGGGAGGGCAATCAGCCCCAGCATTTT. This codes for CAVSWGREGNQPQHF. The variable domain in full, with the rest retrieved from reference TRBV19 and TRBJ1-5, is DGGITQSPKYLFRKEGQNVTLSCEQNLNHDAMYWYRQDPGQGLRLIYYSQIVNDFQKGDIAEGYSVSREKKESFPLTVTSAQKNPTAFYLCAVSWGREGNQPQHFGDGTRLSIL.

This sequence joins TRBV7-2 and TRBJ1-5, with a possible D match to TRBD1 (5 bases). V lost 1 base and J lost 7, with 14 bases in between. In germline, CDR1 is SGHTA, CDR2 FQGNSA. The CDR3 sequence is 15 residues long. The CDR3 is CASSLGGGRAQPQHF. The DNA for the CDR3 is TGTGCCAGCAGCTTAGGGGGTGGCAGGGCCCAGCCCCAGCATTTT.

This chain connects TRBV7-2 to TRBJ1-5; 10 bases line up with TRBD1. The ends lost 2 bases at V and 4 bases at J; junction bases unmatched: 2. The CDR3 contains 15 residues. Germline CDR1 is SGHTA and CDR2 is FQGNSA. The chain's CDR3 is CASSLWGQGNQPQHF. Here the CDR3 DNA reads TGTGCCAGCAGCTTATGGGGACAGGGGAATCAGCCCCAGCATTTT. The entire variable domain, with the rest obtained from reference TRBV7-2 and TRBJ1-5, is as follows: GAGVSQSPSNKVTEKGKDVELRCDPISGHTALYWYRQSLGQGLEFLIYFQGNSAPDKSGLPSDRFSAERTGGSVSTLTIQRTQQEDSAVYLCASSLWGQGNQPQHFGDGTRLSIL.

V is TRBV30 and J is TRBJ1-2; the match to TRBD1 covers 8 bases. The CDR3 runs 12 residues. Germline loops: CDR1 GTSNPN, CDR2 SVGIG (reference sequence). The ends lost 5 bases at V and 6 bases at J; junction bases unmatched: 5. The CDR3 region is CAWDGQGHGYTF. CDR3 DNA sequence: TGTGCCTGGGACGGACAGGGCCATGGCTACACCTTC.

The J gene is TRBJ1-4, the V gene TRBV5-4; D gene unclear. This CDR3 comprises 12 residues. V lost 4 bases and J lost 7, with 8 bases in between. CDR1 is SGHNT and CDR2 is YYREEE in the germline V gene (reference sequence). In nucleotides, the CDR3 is TGTGCCAGCAGCCTATACAGTGAAAAACTGTTTTTT. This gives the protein CASSLYSEKLFF.

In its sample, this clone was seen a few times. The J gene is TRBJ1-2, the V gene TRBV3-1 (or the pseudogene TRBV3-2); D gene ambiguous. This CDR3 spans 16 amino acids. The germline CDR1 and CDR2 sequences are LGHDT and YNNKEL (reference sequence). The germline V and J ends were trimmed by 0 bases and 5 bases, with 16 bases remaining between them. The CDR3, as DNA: TGTGCCAGCAGCCAAGAGATGGGCAGGCCCTTTTATGGCTACACCTTC. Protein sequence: CASSQEMGRPFYGYTF.

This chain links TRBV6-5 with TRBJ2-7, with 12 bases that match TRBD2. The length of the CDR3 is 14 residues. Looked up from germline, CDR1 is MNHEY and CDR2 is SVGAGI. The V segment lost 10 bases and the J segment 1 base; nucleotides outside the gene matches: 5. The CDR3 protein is CATTGLAGSYEQYF. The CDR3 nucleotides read TGTGCCACCACAGGACTAGCGGGGTCCTACGAGCAGTACTTC.

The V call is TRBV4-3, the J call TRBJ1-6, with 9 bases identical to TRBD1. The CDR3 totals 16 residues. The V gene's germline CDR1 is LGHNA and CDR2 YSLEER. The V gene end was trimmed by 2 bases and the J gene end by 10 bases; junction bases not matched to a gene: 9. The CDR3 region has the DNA TGCGCCAGCAGCCAAAGATATGGGACAGGGTTCTCACCCCTCCACTTT. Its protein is CASSQRYGTGFSPLHF.